This T cell receptor beta chain emerged from a study of chemoradiotherapy in HPV16-positive cancers (dated 2022 in TCRdb). For the study in its entirety: Candidate HPV-specific T-cell clones and common TCR motifs were defined by functional T-cell assays performed on cells from two HPV16-positive patients. The study asked whether T-cell immunity against the HPV oncoproteins E6 and E7 changes during chemoradiotherapy and whether it affects survival. TCR repertoires from some 90 patients with HPV-related cancers were then used to track the candidate HPV-specific TCRs and motifs. The full study reports these points: Expansion of candidate HPV-specific clones and E7-related TCR motifs was observed in the tumor microenvironment during treatment, whereas no such expansion was observed for non-HPV-specific T cells. Only a couple of HPV16-positive patients were used to derive the functional definition of HPV-specific T cells, and the survival association was reported for HPV16-positive patients. In HPV16-positive patients, expansion of HPV-responsive T cells during chemoradiotherapy was associated with improved recurrence-free survival.

Libraries were made using the immunoSEQ multiplex PCR assay. Sourced from immuneACCESS, this table was stored by TCRdb with only in-frame sequences that have V and J called. A share of the clones is absent; for the studies checked, an unresolved V gene accounts for under half, and the remainder has no known explanation. This sample has 9,500 to 15,000 clones in its table, and roughly 90% of those were observed once. The ten top clones hold less than 3% of the sample. This clone was observed a handful of times. What this receptor recognizes is not known. Nothing much larger sits one base from this clone, and base qualities are not available. Trimming removed 5 bases from V and 0 bases from J; the gene matches leave 6 bases unexplained. Inclusive of the bounding cysteine and phenylalanine, the CDR3 is 15 residues long. The kept DNA is CDR3 alone, 45 bases in frame from the first base. Taken from the germline V gene, the CDR1 and CDR2 loops are SGHRS and YFSETQ.

Repertoires were sampled repeatedly over the course of chemoradiotherapy so that clonal expansion in the tumor microenvironment could be followed. The clonotype was recovered from a human donor with HPV-associated anogenital cancer. Sequences were derived from blood, sampled from a patient who underwent chemoradiotherapy. Recombination connected TRBV5-1 to TRBJ2-5, and 8 bases in between align with TRBD2. For the CDR3, the sequence is CASRLAGGYQETQYF. The DNA is as follows: TGCGCCAGCAGACTGGCGGGGGGCTACCAAGAGACCCAGTACTTC.